The 4 T cell receptor beta chains below all came from one sample that was sequenced in a study of blood T cell repertoires in COVID-19. Repertoires were generated with immunoSEQ multiplex PCR, while TCRdb's copy carries only in-frame clones and drops some. The sample consists of under 300,000 clones, around 90% of them appearing once. The sequencing sample was made of PBMCs or T cells enriched from blood (not recorded which). The receptors originated from a woman aged 40-49 years with acute COVID-19.

The rearrangement links TRBV7-9 to TRBJ1-4; D is possibly TRBD1 (5 bases). The V gene's germline CDR1 is SEHNR and CDR2 FQNEAQ (reference sequence). The CDR3 length is 19 residues. Trimming removed 1 base at V and 0 bases at J, with 18 bases between. CDR3 coding DNA: TGTGCCAGCAGCTTAGGTAGGGTTGGCTCGACAGCAACTAATGAAAAACTGTTTTTT. It is translated as CASSLGRVGSTATNEKLFF.

This clone was observed a handful of times. The J gene is TRBJ1-1, the V gene TRBV14, with D tentatively TRBD1 (5 bases). Germline V gene sequence: CDR1 SGHDN, CDR2 FVKESK. Trimming cost V 1 base and J 7 bases, with 10 bases left between them. The CDR3 consists of 13 residues. CDR3 loop: CASSQVVTGEAFF. For the CDR3, the DNA is TGTGCCAGCAGCCAAGTAGTAACAGGTGAAGCTTTCTTT. Full variable domain (rest looked up from reference TRBV14 and TRBJ1-1): EAGVTQFPSHSVIEKGQTVTLRCDPISGHDNLYWYRRVMGKEIKFLLHFVKESKQDESGMPNNRFLAERTGGTYSTLKVQPAELEDSGVYFCASSQVVTGEAFFGQGTRLTVV.

This chain uses TRBV5-1 with TRBJ2-1; the match to TRBD2 covers 8 bases. Germline CDR1 is SGHRS and CDR2 is YFSETQ. CDR3 size: 14 residues. Trimming cost V 6 bases and J 4 bases; bases outside gene matches: 6. CDR3 nucleotide sequence: TGCGCCAGCACGGCGGGGGGAGGATACAATGAGCAGTTCTTC. Its protein product is CASTAGGGYNEQFF. Using reference TRBV5-1 and TRBJ2-1 for the parts outside the CDR3, the full variable domain is KAGVTQTPRYLIKTRGQQVTLSCSPISGHRSVSWYQQTPGQGLQFLFEYFSETQRNKGNFPGRFSGRQFSNSRSEMNVSTLELGDSALYLCASTAGGGYNEQFFGPGTRLTVL.

The gene calls are TRBV12-3 or TRBV12-4 and TRBJ2-1; weak D call: TRBD2 (5 bases). V lost 6 bases and J lost 8, with 11 bases in between. The CDR3 runs to 12 residues. CDR3 sequence (DNA): TGTGCCAGCAGCTCACGAGGGTATGAGCAGTTCTTC. The encoded protein is CASSSRGYEQFF.